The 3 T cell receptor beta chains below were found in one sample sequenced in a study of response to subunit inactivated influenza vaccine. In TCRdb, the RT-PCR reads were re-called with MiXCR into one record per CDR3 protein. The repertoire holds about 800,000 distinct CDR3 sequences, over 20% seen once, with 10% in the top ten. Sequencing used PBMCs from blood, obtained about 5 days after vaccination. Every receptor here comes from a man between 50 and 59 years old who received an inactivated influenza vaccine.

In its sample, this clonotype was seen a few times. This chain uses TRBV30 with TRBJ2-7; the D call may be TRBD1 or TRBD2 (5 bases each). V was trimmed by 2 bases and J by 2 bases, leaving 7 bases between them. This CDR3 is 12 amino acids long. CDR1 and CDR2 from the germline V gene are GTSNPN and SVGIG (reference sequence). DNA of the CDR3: TGTGCCTGGAGTCGGGGACCCTACGAGCAGTACTTC. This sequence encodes CAWSRGPYEQYF.

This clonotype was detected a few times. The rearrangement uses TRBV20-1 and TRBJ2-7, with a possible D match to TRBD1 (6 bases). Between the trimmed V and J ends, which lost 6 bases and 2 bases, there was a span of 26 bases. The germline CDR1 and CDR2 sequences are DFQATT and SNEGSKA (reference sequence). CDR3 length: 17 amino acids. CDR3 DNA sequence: TGCAGTGCACAACTCACCGGGATGCCAGGGGCCCCCTACGAGCAGTACTTC. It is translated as CSAQLTGMPGAPYEQYF.

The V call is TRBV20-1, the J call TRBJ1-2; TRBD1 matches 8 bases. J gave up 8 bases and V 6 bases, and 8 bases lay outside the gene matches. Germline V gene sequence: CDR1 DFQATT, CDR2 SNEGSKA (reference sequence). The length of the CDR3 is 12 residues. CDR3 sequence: CSARTGRLGYTF. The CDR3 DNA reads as TGCAGTGCGCGGACAGGGAGGTTAGGCTACACCTTC.